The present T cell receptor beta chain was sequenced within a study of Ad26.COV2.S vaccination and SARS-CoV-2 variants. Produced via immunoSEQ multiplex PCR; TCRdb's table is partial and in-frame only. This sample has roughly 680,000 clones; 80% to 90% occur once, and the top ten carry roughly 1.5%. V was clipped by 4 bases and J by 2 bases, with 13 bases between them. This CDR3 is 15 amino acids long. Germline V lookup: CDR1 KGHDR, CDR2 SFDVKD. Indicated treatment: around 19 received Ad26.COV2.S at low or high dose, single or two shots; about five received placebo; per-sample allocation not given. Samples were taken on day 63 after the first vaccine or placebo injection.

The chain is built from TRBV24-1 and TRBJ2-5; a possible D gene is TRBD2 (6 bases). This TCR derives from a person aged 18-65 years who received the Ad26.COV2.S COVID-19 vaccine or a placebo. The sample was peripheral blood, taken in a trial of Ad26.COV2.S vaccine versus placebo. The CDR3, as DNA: TGTGCCACCAGTGACCCCGGGACTTCGCAAGAGACCCAGTACTTC. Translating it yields CATSDPGTSQETQYF.